This TCR beta chain originates from a study of cytomegalovirus exposure and HLA in healthy donors. The study ran its PCR with 60 Vbeta and 13 Jbeta primers. Assay used: immunoSEQ multiplex PCR; TCRdb lists only in-frame clones, some missing. The sample totals around 140,000 clones; its top ten clones hold approximately 0.88%. Losses at the gene ends were 4 bases for V and 3 bases for J; bases not matched to a gene: 8. Germline values: CDR1 LNHDA, CDR2 SQIVND (reference sequence). This CDR3 has 17 amino acids. What was sequenced was PBMCs. The V call is TRBV19, the J call TRBJ2-1; 11 bases map to TRBD2. The source of this sequence is a male donor in good health and CMV-seronegative. CDR3 residues: CASSTRTSGFHYNEQFF. CDR3 sequence (DNA): TGTGCCAGTAGTACCCGGACTAGCGGGTTCCACTACAATGAGCAGTTCTTC.